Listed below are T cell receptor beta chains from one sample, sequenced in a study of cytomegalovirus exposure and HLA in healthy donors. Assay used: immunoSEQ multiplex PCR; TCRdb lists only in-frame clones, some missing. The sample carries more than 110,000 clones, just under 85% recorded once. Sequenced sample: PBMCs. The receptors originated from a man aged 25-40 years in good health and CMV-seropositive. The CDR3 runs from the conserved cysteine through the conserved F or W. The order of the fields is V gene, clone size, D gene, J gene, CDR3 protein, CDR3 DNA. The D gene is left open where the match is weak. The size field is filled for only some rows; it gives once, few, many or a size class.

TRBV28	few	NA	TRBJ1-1	CASSLRSTEAFF	TGTGCCAGCAGTTTACGCAGCACTGAAGCTTTCTTT
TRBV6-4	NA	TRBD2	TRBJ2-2	CASSGGASTGELFF	TGTGCCAGCAGCGGGGGGGCGAGCACCGGGGAGCTGTTTTTT
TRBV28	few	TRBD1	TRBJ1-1	CATGDSNTEAFF	TGTGCCACCGGGGACAGCAACACTGAAGCTTTCTTT
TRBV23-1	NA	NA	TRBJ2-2	CASSQWRTRRTGELFF	TGCGCCAGCAGTCAATGGAGGACCCGGAGGACCGGGGAGCTGTTTTTT
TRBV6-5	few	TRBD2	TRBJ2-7	CASSFFSGGLYEQYF	TGTGCCAGCAGTTTCTTTAGCGGGGGCCTCTACGAGCAGTACTTC
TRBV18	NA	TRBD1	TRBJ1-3	CASSPGTGGTGNTIYF	TGTGCCAGCTCCCCAGGCACAGGGGGAACTGGAAACACCATATATTTT
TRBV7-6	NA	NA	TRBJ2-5	CASSLVARIQETQYF	TGTGCCAGCAGCTTAGTAGCCAGAATCCAAGAGACCCAGTACTTC
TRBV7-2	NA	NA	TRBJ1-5	CASSPWVGVGNQPQHF	TGTGCCAGCAGCCCATGGGTAGGGGTTGGCAATCAGCCCCAGCATTTT
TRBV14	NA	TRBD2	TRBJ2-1	CASSQEAGSSYNEQFF	TGTGCCAGCAGCCAAGAAGCGGGGAGCTCCTACAATGAGCAGTTCTTC
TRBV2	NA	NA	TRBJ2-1	CATSDSYEQFF	TGTGCCACCTCGGACAGTTATGAGCAGTTCTTC
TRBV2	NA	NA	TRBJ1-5	CASSGQVNQPQHF	TGTGCCAGCAGTGGGCAGGTCAATCAGCCCCAGCATTTT
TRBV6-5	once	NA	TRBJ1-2	CASSYLAGEPRYGYTF	TGTGCCAGCAGTTACTTGGCAGGGGAACCCCGCTATGGCTACACCTTC
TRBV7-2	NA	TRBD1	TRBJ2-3	CASSYYQGTGADTQYF	TGTGCCAGCAGCTATTACCAAGGGACAGGGGCAGATACGCAGTATTTT
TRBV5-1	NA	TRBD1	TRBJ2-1	CASSLARGQLILNPSSYNEQFF	TGCGCCAGCAGCTTGGCCAGGGGACAGCTAATCCTAAACCCCAGCTCCTACAATGAGCAGTTCTTC
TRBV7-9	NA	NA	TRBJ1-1	CASRPMGGRNTEAFF	TGTGCCAGCAGACCGATGGGAGGGAGAAACACTGAAGCTTTCTTT
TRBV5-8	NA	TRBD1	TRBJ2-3	CASSWDRGSTDTQYF	TGTGCCAGCAGCTGGGACAGAGGGAGCACAGATACGCAGTATTTT
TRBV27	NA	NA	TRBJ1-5	CASSSGGLRNQPQHF	TGTGCCAGCAGTTCGGGGGGGCTGCGCAATCAGCCCCAGCATTTT
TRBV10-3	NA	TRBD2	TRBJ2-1	CAISGLADNEQFF	TGTGCCATCAGTGGACTAGCGGACAATGAGCAGTTCTTC
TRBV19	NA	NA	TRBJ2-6	CASGQYTGERSF	TGTGCCAGTGGCCAGTATACCGGAGAGCGGTCTTTC
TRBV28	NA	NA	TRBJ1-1	CATKQVLNTEAFF	TGTGCCACCAAGCAGGTACTGAACACTGAAGCTTTCTTT
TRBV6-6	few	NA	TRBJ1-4	CASSPESDRDEKLFF	TGTGCCAGCAGTCCCGAAAGCGACAGAGATGAAAAACTGTTTTTT
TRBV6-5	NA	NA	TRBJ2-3	CASSYSRASSTDTQYF	TGTGCCAGCAGTTACTCGAGGGCGTCTAGCACAGATACGCAGTATTTT
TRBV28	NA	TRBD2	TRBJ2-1	CASNLAANEQFF	TGTGCCAGCAATCTAGCGGCGAATGAGCAGTTCTTC
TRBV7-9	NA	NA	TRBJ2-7	CASSLPESEQYF	TGTGCCAGCAGCCTCCCTGAAAGCGAGCAGTACTTC
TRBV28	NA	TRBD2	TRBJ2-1	CASRATSGSICIF	TGTGCCAGCAGGGCGACTAGCGGGAGTATTTGTATCTTC
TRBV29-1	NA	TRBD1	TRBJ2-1	CSGTQGDNEQFF	TGCAGCGGTACACAGGGGGACAATGAGCAGTTCTTC
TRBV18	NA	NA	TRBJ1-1	CASSPSEYSNTEAFF	TGTGCCAGCTCCCCTAGTGAATACTCGAACACTGAAGCTTTCTTT
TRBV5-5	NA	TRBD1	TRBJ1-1	CASSYDRTGMNTEAFF	TGTGCCAGCAGCTACGACCGGACAGGGATGAACACTGAAGCTTTCTTT
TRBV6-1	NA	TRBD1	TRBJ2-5	CASSELVQDDRVETQYF	TGTGCCAGCAGTGAACTAGTTCAGGACGACAGGGTGGAGACCCAGTACTTC